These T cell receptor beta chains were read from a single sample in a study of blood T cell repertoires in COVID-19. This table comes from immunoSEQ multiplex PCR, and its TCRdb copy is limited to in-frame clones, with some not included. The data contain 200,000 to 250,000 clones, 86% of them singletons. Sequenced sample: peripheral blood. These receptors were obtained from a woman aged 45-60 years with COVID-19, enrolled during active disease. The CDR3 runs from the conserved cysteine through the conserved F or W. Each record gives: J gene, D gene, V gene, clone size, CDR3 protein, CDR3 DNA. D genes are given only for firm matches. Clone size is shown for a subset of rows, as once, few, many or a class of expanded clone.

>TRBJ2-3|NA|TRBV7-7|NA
CASSPTQGSSTDTQYF
TGTGCCAGCAGCCCAACACAGGGTTCGAGCACAGATACGCAGTATTTT
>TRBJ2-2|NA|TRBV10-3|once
CAISGGGTANTGELFF
TGTGCCATCAGTGGGGGGGGCACCGCGAACACCGGGGAGCTGTTTTTT
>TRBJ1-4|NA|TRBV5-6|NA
CASSRDRGNVGEKLFF
TGTGCCAGCAGCCGCGACCGGGGGAATGTAGGTGAAAAACTGTTTTTT
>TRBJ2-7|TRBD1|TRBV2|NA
CASSVSGTGNYHEQYF
TGTGCCAGCAGTGTTTCGGGGACAGGGAATTATCACGAGCAGTACTTC
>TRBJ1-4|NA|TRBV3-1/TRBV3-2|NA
CASSPQGNNEKLFF
TGTGCCAGCAGCCCACAGGGAAATAATGAAAAACTGTTTTTT
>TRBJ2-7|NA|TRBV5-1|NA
CASSYGTPSYEQYF
TGCGCCAGCAGCTATGGGACTCCCTCCTACGAGCAGTACTTC
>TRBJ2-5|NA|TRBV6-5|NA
CASSPSEARETQYF
TGTGCCAGCAGTCCATCAGAGGCTAGGGAGACCCAGTACTTC
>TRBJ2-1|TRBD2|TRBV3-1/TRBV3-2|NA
CASSPKGRGAFNEQFF
TGTGCCAGCAGCCCCAAGGGGCGGGGGGCCTTTAATGAGCAGTTCTTC
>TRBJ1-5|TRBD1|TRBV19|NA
CASTPGTGVVSNQPQHF
TGTGCCAGTACCCCCGGGACAGGGGTTGTCAGCAATCAGCCCCAGCATTTT
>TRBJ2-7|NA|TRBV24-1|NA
CATSDTGTYEQYF
TGTGCCACCAGTGATACAGGGACCTACGAGCAGTACTTC
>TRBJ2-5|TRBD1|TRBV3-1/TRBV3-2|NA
CASSRVGTGTEETQYF
TGTGCCAGCAGCCGGGTCGGGACAGGAACTGAAGAGACCCAGTACTTC
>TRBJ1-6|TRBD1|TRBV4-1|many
CASSQGGFRGVNTPLHF
TGCGCCAGCAGCCAAGGGGGGTTCAGGGGGGTGAATACACCCCTCCACTTT
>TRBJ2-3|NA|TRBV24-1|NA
CATSGAGETDTQYF
TGTGCCACCAGTGGAGCAGGGGAAACAGATACGCAGTATTTT
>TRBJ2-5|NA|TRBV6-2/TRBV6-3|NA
CASSYPEETQYF
TGTGCCAGCAGTTACCCAGAAGAGACCCAGTACTTC
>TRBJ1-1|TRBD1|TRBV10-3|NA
CAISESRGQGRTEAFF
TGTGCCATCAGTGAGTCCCGCGGACAGGGGAGGACTGAAGCTTTCTTT
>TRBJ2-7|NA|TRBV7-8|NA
CASSLAGLNEQYF
TGTGCCAGCAGCTTAGCGGGACTTAACGAGCAGTACTTC
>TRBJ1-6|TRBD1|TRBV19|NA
CASSPGTGRGAYNSPLHF
TGTGCCAGTAGTCCTGGGACAGGGAGAGGTGCCTATAATTCACCCCTCCACTTT
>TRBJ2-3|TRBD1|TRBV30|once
CARGQGSSDTQYF
TGTGCCCGCGGACAGGGGTCGTCAGATACGCAGTATTTT
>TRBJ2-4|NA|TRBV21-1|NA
CASSKERSIQYF
TGTGCCAGCAGCAAAGAAAGGAGCATTCAGTACTTC
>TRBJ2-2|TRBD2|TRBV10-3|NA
CAISELGGGTGELFF
TGTGCCATCAGTGAGCTTGGGGGAGGGACCGGGGAGCTGTTTTTT
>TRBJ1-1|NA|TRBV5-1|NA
CASSYRGANTEAFF
TGCGCCAGCAGTTATCGGGGAGCGAACACTGAAGCTTTCTTT
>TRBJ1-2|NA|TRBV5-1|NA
CASSLRQQEGYTF
TGCGCCAGCAGCTTGAGACAACAGGAAGGCTACACCTTC
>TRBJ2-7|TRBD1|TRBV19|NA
CATRTGGSYEQYF
TGTGCCACCCGGACAGGGGGGTCCTACGAGCAGTACTTC
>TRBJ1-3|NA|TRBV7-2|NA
CASSFRGYGNTIYF
TGTGCCAGCAGCTTCCGGGGTTATGGAAACACCATATATTTT
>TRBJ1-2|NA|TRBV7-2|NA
CASSLDTSSYGYTF
TGTGCCAGCAGCTTAGACACCTCCAGCTATGGCTACACCTTC
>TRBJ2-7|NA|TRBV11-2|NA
CASSSRGHASYEQYF
TGTGCCAGCAGCTCCCGGGGTCACGCATCCTACGAGCAGTACTTC
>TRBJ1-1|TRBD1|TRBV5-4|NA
CASSLGDRGWGTEAFF
TGTGCCAGCAGCTTGGGGGACAGGGGGTGGGGCACTGAAGCTTTCTTT
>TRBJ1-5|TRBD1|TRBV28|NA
CASRPDRESQPQHF
TGTGCCAGCCGTCCCGACAGGGAATCTCAGCCCCAGCATTTT
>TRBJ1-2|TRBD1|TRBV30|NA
CAWWRGQGVTYGYTF
TGTGCCTGGTGGAGGGGACAGGGCGTTACCTATGGCTACACCTTC
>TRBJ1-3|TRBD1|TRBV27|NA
CASSLSPTGPSSGNTIYF
TGTGCCAGCAGTTTATCCCCGACAGGGCCAAGCTCTGGAAACACCATATATTTT
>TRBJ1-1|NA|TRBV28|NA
CASSLYGQGGRNTEAFF
TGTGCCAGCAGTTTATATGGGCAGGGAGGGAGGAACACTGAAGCTTTCTTT
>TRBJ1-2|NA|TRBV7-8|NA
CASSPGTAGYTF
TGTGCCAGCAGCCCCGGGACTGCTGGCTACACCTTC
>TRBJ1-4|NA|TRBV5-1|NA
CASSWDPTGVPNEKLFF
TGCGCCAGCAGCTGGGACCCGACAGGTGTCCCTAATGAAAAACTGTTTTTT
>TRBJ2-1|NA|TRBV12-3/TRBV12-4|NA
CASSFFGFDEQFF
TGTGCCAGCAGTTTTTTTGGCTTCGATGAGCAGTTCTTC
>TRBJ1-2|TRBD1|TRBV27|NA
CASRRQGYGYTF
TGTGCCAGCCGGCGACAGGGATATGGCTACACCTTC
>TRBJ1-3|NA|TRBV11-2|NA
CASSLAPPSRGNTIYF
TGTGCCAGCAGCTTAGCCCCCCCCTCCAGAGGAAACACCATATATTTT
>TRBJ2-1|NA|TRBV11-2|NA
CASSLGRQESSYNEQFF
TGTGCCAGCAGCTTGGGGAGACAGGAAAGCTCCTACAATGAGCAGTTCTTC
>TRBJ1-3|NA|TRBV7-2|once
CASSLVLAAGNTIYF
TGTGCCAGCAGCTTAGTGTTGGCAGCTGGAAACACCATATATTTT
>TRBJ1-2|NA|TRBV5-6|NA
CASSSGLSGYTF
TGTGCCAGCAGTTCAGGGTTGTCTGGCTACACCTTC
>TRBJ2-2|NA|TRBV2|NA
CASKQGGTGELFF
TGTGCCAGCAAGCAGGGGGGCACCGGGGAGCTGTTTTTT
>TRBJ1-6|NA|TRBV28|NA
CAGRRGMYNSPLHF
TGTGCCGGGAGGAGGGGTATGTATAATTCACCCCTCCACTTT
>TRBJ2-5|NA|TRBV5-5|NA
CASSPQEQRIETQYF
TGTGCCAGCAGCCCCCAAGAACAGAGAATAGAGACCCAGTACTTC
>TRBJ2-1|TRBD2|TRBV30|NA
CAWSPHLAGDDNEQFF
TGTGCCTGGAGTCCCCACTTAGCGGGGGATGACAATGAGCAGTTCTTC
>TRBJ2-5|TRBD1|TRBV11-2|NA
CASSSLLQGAGETQYF
TGTGCCAGCAGCTCACTCTTACAGGGGGCTGGGGAGACCCAGTACTTC
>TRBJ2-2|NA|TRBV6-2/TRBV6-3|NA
CASSYRGAPNTGELFF
TGTGCCAGCAGTTACCGCGGGGCCCCGAACACCGGGGAGCTGTTTTTT
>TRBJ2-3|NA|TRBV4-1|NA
CASSQDRGDTQYF
TGCGCCAGCAGCCAAGATAGAGGGGATACGCAGTATTTT
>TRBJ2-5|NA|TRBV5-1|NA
CASSLRGMEETQYF
TGCGCCAGCAGCTTACGGGGGATGGAAGAGACCCAGTACTTC
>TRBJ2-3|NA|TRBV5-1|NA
CASNLVAGTADTQYF
TGCGCCAGCAACTTGGTAGCGGGGACAGCAGATACGCAGTATTTT
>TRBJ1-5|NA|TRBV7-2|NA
CASSLGEYSNQPQHF
TGTGCCAGCAGCTTAGGCGAGTATAGCAATCAGCCCCAGCATTTT
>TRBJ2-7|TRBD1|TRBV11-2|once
CASSQTATGLIYEQYF
TGTGCCAGCAGCCAGACGGCGACAGGGCTAATCTACGAGCAGTACTTC
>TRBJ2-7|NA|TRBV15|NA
CATSRVGDYEQYF
TGTGCCACCAGCAGAGTGGGAGACTACGAGCAGTACTTC
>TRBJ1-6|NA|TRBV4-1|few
CASSQVDLLPGNSPLHF
TGCGCCAGCAGCCAAGTCGACCTCTTACCGGGGAATTCACCCCTCCACTTT
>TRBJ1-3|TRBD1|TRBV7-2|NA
CASSLYWTGYSGNTIYF
TGTGCCAGCAGCCTCTACTGGACAGGCTACTCTGGAAACACCATATATTTT
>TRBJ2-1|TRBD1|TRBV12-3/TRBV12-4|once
CASNRGPGEQFF
TGTGCCAGTAACAGGGGGCCAGGTGAGCAGTTCTTC
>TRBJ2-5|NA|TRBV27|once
CASSLWGGGETQYF
TGTGCCAGCAGTTTGTGGGGAGGAGGAGAGACCCAGTACTTC
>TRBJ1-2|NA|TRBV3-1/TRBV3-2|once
CASSQGREFDGYTF
TGTGCCAGCAGCCAAGGGCGGGAATTTGATGGCTACACCTTC
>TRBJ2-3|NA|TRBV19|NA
CASSPPGSTDTQYF
TGTGCCAGTAGTCCCCCGGGTAGCACAGATACGCAGTATTTT